The 3 T cell receptor beta chains presented below share a single source sample, sequenced in a study of blood T cell repertoires in COVID-19. Clones were sequenced by immunoSEQ multiplex PCR, and TCRdb holds only the in-frame ones, with some missing. The data contain about 370,000 clones, 70% to 90% of them singletons. What was sequenced was peripheral blood. These receptors originate from a young woman with COVID-19, enrolled during active disease.

The chain carries TRBV7-2 and TRBJ1-3, with a possible D match to TRBD1 (6 bases). The germline V and J ends were trimmed by 3 bases and 2 bases, with 14 bases remaining between them. CDR3 length: 16 amino acids. Germline lookup yields CDR1 SGHTA and CDR2 FQGNSA. CDR3 DNA: TGTGCCAGCAGCTTGGAATCCGGACAGACTGGAAACACCATATATTTT. This gives the protein CASSLESGQTGNTIYF. Supplemented by reference TRBV7-2 and TRBJ1-3, the full variable domain reads GAGVSQSPSNKVTEKGKDVELRCDPISGHTALYWYRQSLGQGLEFLIYFQGNSAPDKSGLPSDRFSAERTGGSVSTLTIQRTQQEDSAVYLCASSLESGQTGNTIYFGEGSWLTVV.

The chain recombines TRBV18 with TRBJ1-1; no definite D call. V was shortened by 0 bases and J by 11 bases, with 13 bases between the two germline ends. The CDR3 totals 13 residues. CDR1 and CDR2 (germline): KGHSH, LQKENI. CDR3 DNA sequence: TGTGCCAGCTCACCACCGGCAGCCTCGGGGGCTTTCTTT. Amino acid sequence: CASSPPAASGAFF.

This clone was seen once. The junction shows a germline mismatch at one end, possibly a read error. The J gene is TRBJ2-2, the V gene TRBV7-7; 9 bases match TRBD2. The CDR3 is 16 residues long. The germline gives CDR1 SSHAT, CDR2 FNYEAQ (reference sequence). The CDR3, as DNA: TGTGCTAGCAGCTTAGGTCGCGGGGGGGCCTCCGGGGAGCTGTTTTTT. Amino acids: CASSLGRGGASGELFF. Full variable domain (missing parts from reference TRBV7-7 and TRBJ2-2): GAGVSQSPRYKVTKRGQDVTLRCDPISSHATLYWYQQALGQGPEFLTYFNYEAQPDKSGLPSDRFSAERPEGSISTLTIQRTEQRDSAMYRCASSLGRGGASGELFFGEGSRLTVL.